Following are 19 T cell receptor beta chains from one sample sequenced in a study of blood T cell repertoires in COVID-19. TCRdb's table, derived via immunoSEQ multiplex PCR, lists solely in-frame clones and lacks some. The table includes around 130,000 clones, approximately 83% detected once. The sequenced material came from peripheral blood. Every receptor here comes from a human donor in a cohort sampled during active COVID-19.

The rearrangement joins TRBV5-1 to TRBJ2-7; possible D gene TRBD1, 6 bases. The CDR3 runs 17 residues. Trimming stripped 0 bases from V and 2 bases from J, with 18 bases between. CDR1 SGHRS and CDR2 YFSETQ come from the germline V gene. CDR3 residues: CASSLDLRRGRAYEQYF. The CDR3 coding sequence is TGCGCCAGCAGCTTGGACCTCCGAAGGGGGAGAGCCTACGAGCAGTACTTC.

This rearrangement joins TRBV4-1 to TRBJ2-2, with TRBD2 as a possible D gene (6 bases). In germline, CDR1 is MGHRA, CDR2 YSYEKL. The CDR3 has 17 residues. The V end was cut by 0 bases, the J end by 4 bases, with 15 bases between. This CDR3 reads CASSQDFGGIGTGELFF. The CDR3, as DNA: TGCGCCAGCAGCCAAGATTTCGGGGGAATTGGCACCGGGGAGCTGTTTTTT.

Only one count was recorded for this clone. V gene TRBV5-6 combines with J gene TRBJ2-7; the D is unclear. The CDR3 has 15 residues. The germline CDR1 and CDR2 sequences are SGHDT and YYEEEE. V dropped 0 bases and J dropped 9 bases, with 19 bases sitting between them. The CDR3 DNA follows: TGTGCCAGCAGCTTGGCTGACTCGAGGCCTCACGGGCAGTACTTC. This codes for CASSLADSRPHGQYF.

The V call is TRBV19, the J call TRBJ1-6; D is possibly TRBD1 (6 bases). Germline V gene data show CDR1 as LNHDA and CDR2 as SQIVND (reference sequence). The germline V and J ends were trimmed by 7 bases and 5 bases, with 15 bases remaining between them. The CDR3 extends over 15 amino acids. CDR3 in DNA: TGTGCCAGTACCACTACCCCAGGGGATAATTCACCCCTCCACTTT. This gives the protein CASTTTPGDNSPLHF. Together with reference TRBV19 and TRBJ1-6, the CDR3 gives the full variable domain: DGGITQSPKYLFRKEGQNVTLSCEQNLNHDAMYWYRQDPGQGLRLIYYSQIVNDFQKGDIAEGYSVSREKKESFPLTVTSAQKNPTAFYLCASTTTPGDNSPLHFGNGTRLTVT.

The chain joins TRBV6-5 to TRBJ1-4, with D possibly being TRBD1 (6 bases). The CDR3 length is 15 residues. The ends were cut back, 7 bases at V and 4 bases at J, with 16 bases in the middle. Germline loops: CDR1 MNHEY, CDR2 SVGAGI. DNA for the CDR3: TGTGCCAGCAACGCCCGGACAGACGATAATGAAAAACTGTTTTTT. Translation gives CASNARTDDNEKLFF.

The chain joins TRBV6-5 to TRBJ1-5; weak D call: TRBD1 (6 bases). Germline CDR1 reads MNHEY; CDR2 reads SVGAGI. The V gene lost 8 bases and the J gene lost 4 bases, with 18 bases spanning the gap. This CDR3 comprises 15 residues. The CDR3 DNA sequence: TGTGCCAGCGCGAGGGGGGGCGCGAGGAATCAGCCCCAGCATTTT. This codes for CASARGGARNQPQHF.

The chain recombines TRBV9 with TRBJ1-2; 9 positions match TRBD1. V was clipped by 4 bases and J by 6 bases; unmatched bases: 10. Germline-derived CDR1 and CDR2 are SGDLS and YYNGEE. The CDR3 extends over 15 amino acids. CDR3 region: CASSPITGGRDGYTF. The DNA for the CDR3 is TGTGCCAGCAGCCCTATTACAGGGGGCAGAGATGGCTACACCTTC. Full variable domain (remainder filled in from reference TRBV9 and TRBJ1-2): DSGVTQTPKHLITATGQRVTLRCSPRSGDLSVYWYQQSLDQGLQFLIQYYNGEERAKGNILERFSAQQFPDLHSELNLSSLELGDSALYFCASSPITGGRDGYTFGSGTRLTVV.

V gene TRBV27 combines with J gene TRBJ1-2, with TRBD1 matching 9 bases. The CDR3 has 14 residues. CDR1 MNHEY and CDR2 SMNVEV come from the germline V gene (reference sequence). With V trimmed by 6 bases and J by 8 bases, 10 bases remained unmatched. The DNA of the CDR3 is TGTGCCAGCAGGCTTACCGGGACAGGGAGCGGCTACACCTTC. Translated: CASRLTGTGSGYTF.

The chain employs TRBV3-1 (or the pseudogene TRBV3-2) and TRBJ1-2; no reliable D call. Trimming shortened V by 0 bases and J by 7 bases, and 3 bases separated the two germline ends. The germline V gene encodes CDR1 LGHDT and CDR2 YNNKEL (reference sequence). The CDR3 extends over 11 amino acids. The CDR3 spells CASSQDLGYTF. CDR3 nucleotides: TGTGCCAGCAGCCAAGACCTTGGCTACACCTTC.

The chain is built from TRBV5-1 and TRBJ2-2; TRBD1 matches at 7 bases. CDR3 length: 17 amino acids. V lost 2 bases and J lost 4; bases outside the gene matches: 11. Looked up from germline, CDR1 is SGHRS and CDR2 is YFSETQ. The DNA of the CDR3 is TGCGCCAGCAGCTTCTCCAGACAGGGTCTTGTCACCGGGGAGCTGTTTTTT. It yields the protein CASSFSRQGLVTGELFF. Full variable domain (remainder filled in from reference TRBV5-1 and TRBJ2-2): KAGVTQTPRYLIKTRGQQVTLSCSPISGHRSVSWYQQTPGQGLQFLFEYFSETQRNKGNFPGRFSGRQFSNSRSEMNVSTLELGDSALYLCASSFSRQGLVTGELFFGEGSRLTVL.

CDR3 region: CASSFGTGVNEQYF. The CDR3 nucleotides read TGTGCCAGCAGCTTCGGGACAGGGGTCAACGAGCAGTACTTC. This chain uses TRBV11-1 with TRBJ2-7, with 10 bases identical to TRBD1. The V and J ends lost 3 bases and 5 bases, in that order; junction bases with no gene match: 4. Germline CDR1 SGHAT, CDR2 FQDESV (reference sequence). This CDR3 region has 14 residues.

The V gene is TRBV5-1, the J gene TRBJ2-5; TRBD1 matches at 7 bases. J gave up 5 bases and V 2 bases, and 6 bases lay outside the gene matches. The CDR3 has 14 amino acids. Germline V gene sequence: CDR1 SGHRS, CDR2 YFSETQ. CDR3 amino acids: CASSLSGGEETQYF. Here the CDR3 DNA reads TGCGCCAGCAGCTTATCAGGGGGAGAGGAGACCCAGTACTTC.

The chain combines TRBV5-6 with TRBJ1-2; 7 bases agree with TRBD1. The V and J ends lost 2 bases and 6 bases, in that order; junction bases with no gene match: 10. The CDR3 runs to 15 residues. Germline CDR1 reads SGHDT; CDR2 reads YYEEEE. The CDR3 region has the DNA TGTGCCAGCAGCTTTACTGACAGGGTGGGAGATGGCTACACCTTC. Encoded protein: CASSFTDRVGDGYTF.

The chain joins TRBV5-4 to TRBJ2-7; 9 bases are a match to TRBD1. CDR1 is SGHNT and CDR2 is YYREEE in the germline V gene (reference sequence). V dropped 4 bases and J dropped 1; count of bases not matched to a gene: 9. The CDR3 spans 16 residues. This chain's CDR3 is CASSTKTGGASYEQYF. The DNA for the CDR3 is TGTGCCAGCAGCACTAAAACAGGGGGCGCTTCCTACGAGCAGTACTTC.

This chain uses TRBV5-6 with TRBJ2-1; 10 bases agree with TRBD2. With 3 bases clipped from V and 2 bases from J, the junction kept 5 bases outside the gene matches. From germline, CDR1 is SGHDT and CDR2 YYEEEE. The CDR3 length is 16 residues. The CDR3 here is CASSYSGGATYNEQFF. The CDR3 DNA is TGTGCCAGCAGCTACAGCGGGGGGGCCACCTACAATGAGCAGTTCTTC.

This clone has a single count. The rearrangement joins TRBV18 to TRBJ1-2, with TRBD1 matching over 10 bases. The V and J ends lost 1 base and 7 bases, in that order; junction bases with no gene match: 6. Germline CDR1 KGHSH, CDR2 LQKENI. The length of the CDR3 is 15 residues. In DNA, the CDR3 is TGTGCCAGCTCACCACAGACAGGGGGCGCTTTTGGCTACACCTTC. Its protein product is CASSPQTGGAFGYTF.

The chain employs TRBV6-6 and TRBJ1-1; D is unresolved. The CDR3 is 12 residues long. Germline assignment: CDR1 MNHNY and CDR2 SVGAGI (reference sequence). The V end was cut by 4 bases, the J end by 5 bases, with 8 bases between. The CDR3 bases are TGTGCCAGCAGTTCCCAGGTTACTGAAGCTTTCTTT. Translated: CASSSQVTEAFF.

CDR3 in amino acids: CASSSRQGQDPYSNQPQHF. As DNA, the CDR3 is TGCGCCAGCAGCTCTAGACAGGGACAAGACCCATATAGCAATCAGCCCCAGCATTTT. V usage is TRBV5-1 and J usage is TRBJ1-5; 7 bases align to TRBD1. Losses at the gene ends were 3 bases for V and 0 bases for J; bases not matched to a gene: 15. The CDR3 is 19 residues long. Germline assignment: CDR1 SGHRS and CDR2 YFSETQ.

The sample holds one count of this clone. V and J are TRBV19 and TRBJ2-3; D perhaps matches TRBD2 (6 bases). Trimming cost V 3 bases and J 6 bases, with 22 bases left between them. The germline V gene has CDR1 LNHDA and CDR2 SQIVND (reference sequence). This CDR3 comprises 17 residues. The CDR3 sequence is CASSMGGLPIPSDTQYF. The CDR3 nucleotides read TGTGCCAGTAGTATGGGGGGATTACCGATCCCGAGCGATACGCAGTATTTT.